Shown below are 16 T cell receptor beta chains from a single sample sequenced in a study of T-cell memory formation after mild COVID-19. TCRdb re-derived calls from the 5' RACE reads in MiXCR, one entry per CDR3 protein. The sample contains 120,000 or so distinct CDR3 sequences, about 15% of which appear only once. Sequenced sample: PBMCs or a T cell subset sorted from them (not recorded which). All receptors come from a man aged 18 to 29 who had mild COVID-19 (a few samples of this study predate the infection). Cell type and time point are not known.

The chain links TRBV9 to TRBJ2-2; a weak D match, TRBD1 (5 bases). V was clipped by 0 bases and J by 0 bases, with 9 bases between them. Germline CDR1 is SGDLS and CDR2 is YYNGEE. CDR3 size: 16 residues. The CDR3 nucleotides read TGTGCCAGCAGCGTAGAAGGCAGGGCGAACACCGGGGAGCTGTTTTTT. Translated, it gives CASSVEGRANTGELFF.

The J gene is TRBJ2-1, the V gene TRBV10-1; no clear D. In germline, CDR1 is WNHNN, CDR2 SYGVQD (reference sequence). Trimming stripped 4 bases from V and 10 bases from J, with 14 bases between. CDR3 length: 13 amino acids. The CDR3 loop is CASSASQLGEQFF. DNA for the CDR3: TGCGCCAGCAGTGCCTCTCAATTAGGGGAGCAGTTCTTC.

This clonotype showed up just a few times. CDR3: CASSPGTSEQETQYF. The CDR3 DNA reads as TGCGCCAGCAGCCCTGGGACTAGCGAGCAAGAGACCCAGTACTTC. V and J are TRBV4-1 and TRBJ2-5; 10 bases are shared with TRBD2. In germline, CDR1 is MGHRA, CDR2 YSYEKL. The CDR3 length is 15 residues. V was pared by 4 bases and J by 2 bases, with 4 bases of the junction left unmatched.

The chain combines TRBV7-8 with TRBJ2-2, with TRBD1 identical over 9 bases. The V and J ends lost 1 base and 6 bases, in that order; junction bases with no gene match: 3. Germline V gene lookup returns CDR1 SGHVS and CDR2 FQNEAQ. The CDR3 totals 15 residues. CDR3 nucleotides: TGTGCCAGCAGCTTAGGGGACAGGGAGGCCGGGGAGCTGTTTTTT. Protein: CASSLGDREAGELFF.

This sequence joins TRBV5-1 and TRBJ1-1; a possible D gene is TRBD1 (5 bases). CDR1 is SGHRS, CDR2 YFSETQ, per germline. With 9 bases removed from V and 4 bases from J, the gap between germline ends came to 13 bases. This CDR3 is built from 12 residues. The CDR3 bases are TGCGCCAACTCCGGGACGCGCACTGAAGCTTTCTTT. It is translated as CANSGTRTEAFF.

This clonotype was detected many times. The chain uses TRBV7-9 and TRBJ1-1, with a possible D match to TRBD1 (5 bases). Per germline, CDR1 SEHNR and CDR2 FQNEAQ (reference sequence). Trimming left V 5 bases short and J 6 bases short, with 10 bases between. CDR3 length: 12 amino acids. The CDR3 is CASSLRGSEAFF. CDR3 DNA sequence: TGTGCCAGCAGCCTACGGGGCTCTGAAGCTTTCTTT.

This clonotype was recorded a few times. In nucleotides, the CDR3 is TGCGCCAGCAGCCAACCCGGACAGGTGGGCCTAAAACGAAAACTGTTTTTT. As protein: CASSQPGQVGLKRKLFF. The chain uses TRBV4-1 and TRBJ1-4, with 7 nucleotides matching TRBD1. The CDR3 spans 17 residues. Germline-derived CDR1 and CDR2 are MGHRA and YSYEKL. V was clipped by 2 bases and J by 10 bases; unmatched bases: 16.

The chain uses TRBV7-3 and TRBJ2-3, with TRBD1 matching over 10 bases. Germline trimming cut 5 bases from V and 5 bases from J; bases unmatched to any gene: 10. CDR1 and CDR2 from the germline V gene are SGHTA and FQGTGA. The CDR3 runs to 16 residues. The CDR3 DNA is TGTGCCAGCAGCCCGACCGGGACAGGGGCAGTAGATACGCAGTATTTT. Translation gives CASSPTGTGAVDTQYF.

This clonotype was counted many times. This sequence joins TRBV11-2 and TRBJ2-3, with TRBD2 matching 14 bases. The CDR3 has 16 amino acids. Germline CDR1 is SGHAT and CDR2 is FQNNGV. V lost 3 bases to trimming and J lost 4 bases; unmatched junction nucleotides: 3. CDR3: CASSFGTSGGSDTQYF. The DNA of the CDR3 is TGTGCCAGCAGCTTCGGGACTAGCGGGGGTTCAGATACGCAGTATTTT.

V usage is TRBV18 and J usage is TRBJ1-1; D not resolved. This CDR3 comprises 13 residues. Trimming stripped 7 bases from V and 4 bases from J, with 13 bases between. Per germline, CDR1 KGHSH and CDR2 LQKENI. CDR3 amino acids: CASLAQESTEAFF. CDR3 in DNA: TGTGCCAGCTTAGCCCAAGAGAGCACTGAAGCTTTCTTT.

This chain joins TRBV10-3 and TRBJ2-3; 8 positions match TRBD1. Germline-derived CDR1 and CDR2 are ENHRY and SYGVKD. Trimming at V came to 2 bases and at J to 5 bases, leaving 3 bases not matched to a gene. The CDR3 contains 14 residues. The CDR3 loop is CAISEQGTGDTQYF. CDR3 sequence (DNA): TGTGCCATCAGTGAGCAGGGGACAGGAGATACGCAGTATTTT.

The sample holds many counts of this clonotype. This sequence joins TRBV9 and TRBJ2-7, with D perhaps matching TRBD2 (5 bases). Trimming pared 0 bases from V and 4 bases from J, leaving 17 bases between. The germline V gene has CDR1 SGDLS and CDR2 YYNGEE. This CDR3 contains 16 residues. The CDR3 sequence is CASSVAPSDFAYEQYF. In nucleotides, the CDR3 is TGTGCCAGCAGCGTAGCGCCCTCGGACTTCGCATACGAGCAGTACTTC.

This clonotype showed up just a few times. This CDR3 reads CASSLVPSGASGELFF. The CDR3 nucleotides read TGTGCCAGCAGCTTAGTTCCTAGCGGGGCCTCCGGGGAGCTGTTTTTT. The chain recombines TRBV7-2 with TRBJ2-2, with 9 positions matching TRBD2. The CDR3 is 16 residues long. V was clipped by 1 base and J by 6 bases; unmatched bases: 6. Germline V gives CDR1 SGHTA, CDR2 FQGNSA.

This clonotype was picked up a small number of times. The chain's CDR3 is CASSLVQGGQPQHF. The CDR3 DNA sequence: TGCGCCAGCAGCTTGGTCCAGGGAGGTCAGCCCCAGCATTTT. V is TRBV5-1 and J is TRBJ1-5, with a weak D call TRBD1 (5 bases). The CDR3 has 14 amino acids. CDR1 is SGHRS and CDR2 is YFSETQ in the germline V gene. Trimming stripped 0 bases from V and 6 bases from J, with 10 bases between.

The table lists this clonotype with a few counts. V usage is TRBV20-1 and J usage is TRBJ1-1; D call uncertain. The V gene lost 4 bases and the J gene lost 1 base, with 10 bases spanning the gap. Germline-derived CDR1 and CDR2 are DFQATT and SNEGSKA (reference sequence). The CDR3 has 13 amino acids. CDR3 amino acids: CSAITRPNTEAFF. Here the CDR3 DNA reads TGCAGTGCTATAACCAGGCCGAACACTGAAGCTTTCTTT.

In its sample, this clonotype was seen a few times. For the CDR3, the DNA is TGTGCCAGCAGCTCAACCGGGGCCCGTAATTCACCCCTCCACTTT. It specifies CASSSTGARNSPLHF. The chain combines TRBV7-6 with TRBJ1-6, with TRBD1 as a possible D gene (5 bases). The CDR3 consists of 15 residues. V lost 4 bases to trimming and J lost 6 bases, with 13 bases between them. Germline V lookup: CDR1 SGHVS, CDR2 FNYEAQ.